These 8 T cell receptor beta chains were sequenced from one sample in a study of shared clonotypes between healthy human individuals. Only in-frame clones appear in the TCRdb table, and some are missing; sequencing was by immunoSEQ multiplex PCR. The sample yields approximately 1,500,000 clones, around 98% seen once. The specimen was naive CD4+ T cells sorted from blood. Subset in this sample: CD45RA+ positively selected. All receptors derive from a man aged 25-40 years in good health.

Comment on this clone: The identical CDR3 is also encoded by other nucleotide sequences in the sample. The CDR3 region has the DNA TGCGCCAGCAGCTTGGAAGGACTAGCAGGCGATGAGCAGTTCTTC. It translates to CASSLEGLAGDEQFF. This chain links TRBV5-1 with TRBJ2-1; 8 bases line up with TRBD2. The CDR3 extends over 15 amino acids. The junction had 7 bases not matched to a gene; V was cut back by 0 bases and J by 8 bases. CDR1 is SGHRS and CDR2 is YFSETQ in the germline V gene.

The chain employs TRBV19 and TRBJ2-7; D not certain. V was pared by 1 base and J by 2 bases, with 9 bases between. From germline, CDR1 is LNHDA and CDR2 SQIVND (reference sequence). This CDR3 region has 14 residues. CDR3 nucleotides: TGTGCCAGTAGTATAGCGGCAGAGACCTACGAGCAGTACTTC. Its protein product is CASSIAAETYEQYF.

The rearrangement joins TRBV25-1 to TRBJ2-7; possible D gene TRBD2, 6 bases. This CDR3 region has 15 residues. Germline V gene data show CDR1 as MGHDK and CDR2 as SYGVNS. V lost 8 bases, J lost 4 bases, and 21 bases lay in between. The CDR3 DNA reads TGTGCCAGCCGATCCTCAGCGGGCCCAACTTACGAGCAGTACTTC. It encodes CASRSSAGPTYEQYF.

The gene calls are TRBV20-1 and TRBJ2-7, with D unresolved. V lost 3 bases and J lost 1, with 4 bases in between. The V gene's germline CDR1 is DFQATT and CDR2 SNEGSKA (reference sequence). The CDR3 length is 11 residues. The CDR3: CSASMSYEQYF. The CDR3, as DNA: TGCAGTGCTAGTATGTCCTACGAGCAGTACTTC.

The chain combines TRBV30 with TRBJ1-5, with 8 bases lining up with TRBD1. The CDR3 extends over 13 amino acids. Trimming removed 4 bases from V and 4 bases from J; junction bases left unmatched: 3. Germline V gene data show CDR1 as GTSNPN and CDR2 as SVGIG (reference sequence). Written as DNA, the CDR3 is TGTGCCTGGACAGGGGGCCGAAATCAGCCCCAGCATTTT. Its protein is CAWTGGRNQPQHF.

The gene calls are TRBV27 and TRBJ2-1, with TRBD1 matching 9 bases. Germline V gene data show CDR1 as MNHEY and CDR2 as SMNVEV (reference sequence). Germline trimming cut 3 bases from V and 4 bases from J; bases unmatched to any gene: 7. The CDR3 is 16 residues long. The CDR3, as DNA: TGTGCCAGCAGTTTCCGTGCCGGGACAGGGTACAATGAGCAGTTCTTC. Protein product: CASSFRAGTGYNEQFF.

For this clone: At the DNA level, this CDR3 is encoded by other sequences in the same sample as well. The J gene is TRBJ2-3, the V gene TRBV27, with 12 bases that match TRBD2. Germline values: CDR1 MNHEY, CDR2 SMNVEV (reference sequence). There are 16 residues in the CDR3. V shed 4 bases, J shed 4 bases, and the junction held 6 bases outside the gene matches. CDR3 sequence (DNA): TGTGCCAGCAGTTCCCGACTAGCGGGAGTGCCAGATACGCAGTATTTT. It encodes CASSSRLAGVPDTQYF.

DNA for the CDR3: TGTGCCAGCAGCTTGGACGGGTACTCCTACAATGAGCAGTTCTTC. It yields the protein CASSLDGYSYNEQFF. The chain links TRBV7-6 to TRBJ2-1; D gene unclear. Trimming left V 3 bases short and J 0 bases short, with 9 bases between. This CDR3 has 15 amino acids. Germline CDR1 reads SGHVS; CDR2 reads FNYEAQ. The full variable domain, completed using reference TRBV7-6 and TRBJ2-1, is GAGVSQSPRYKVTKRGQDVALRCDPISGHVSLYWYRQALGQGPEFLTYFNYEAQQDKSGLPNDRFSAERPEGSISTLTIQRTEQRDSAMYRCASSLDGYSYNEQFFGPGTRLTVL.